The T cell receptor (beta chain) described here comes from a study of graft-versus-host responses after intestinal transplantation. Study-wide background: Anti-thymocyte globulin was used for induction in all recipients, who then took tacrolimus and steroids for approximately 3 years. The study, taken as a whole, reports: There were GvH clones found in recipient marrow, and some of them appeared first in ileum or blood. Early declines in HvG clones that occurred post-transplant were associated with peak circulating GvH clone levels. When patients had graft-donor T cell macrochimerism, their allografts held high graft-versus-host to host-versus-graft clonal ratios.

The data were produced by immunoSEQ multiplex PCR, yet TCRdb's version contains in-frame clones alone and is incomplete. The table includes roughly 60,000 clones, around 91% detected once. Comment on this clone: Its antigen is currently unknown.

Trimming removed 0 bases from V and 2 bases from J, with 17 bases in between. CDR1 is LNHDA, CDR2 SQIVND, per germline (reference sequence). The CDR3 extends over 17 amino acids. The receptor comes from a human patient who received an intestinal transplant, so some T cells may come from the graft donor. V and J are TRBV19 and TRBJ2-7, with D possibly TRBD1 on 5 matching bases. The sequencing used PBMCs, collected 118 to 130 days after intestinal transplantation. CDR3 amino acids: CASSIDRAAGLTYEQYF. CDR3 nucleotide sequence: TGTGCCAGTAGTATAGATCGAGCAGCAGGGCTAACCTACGAGCAGTACTTC.